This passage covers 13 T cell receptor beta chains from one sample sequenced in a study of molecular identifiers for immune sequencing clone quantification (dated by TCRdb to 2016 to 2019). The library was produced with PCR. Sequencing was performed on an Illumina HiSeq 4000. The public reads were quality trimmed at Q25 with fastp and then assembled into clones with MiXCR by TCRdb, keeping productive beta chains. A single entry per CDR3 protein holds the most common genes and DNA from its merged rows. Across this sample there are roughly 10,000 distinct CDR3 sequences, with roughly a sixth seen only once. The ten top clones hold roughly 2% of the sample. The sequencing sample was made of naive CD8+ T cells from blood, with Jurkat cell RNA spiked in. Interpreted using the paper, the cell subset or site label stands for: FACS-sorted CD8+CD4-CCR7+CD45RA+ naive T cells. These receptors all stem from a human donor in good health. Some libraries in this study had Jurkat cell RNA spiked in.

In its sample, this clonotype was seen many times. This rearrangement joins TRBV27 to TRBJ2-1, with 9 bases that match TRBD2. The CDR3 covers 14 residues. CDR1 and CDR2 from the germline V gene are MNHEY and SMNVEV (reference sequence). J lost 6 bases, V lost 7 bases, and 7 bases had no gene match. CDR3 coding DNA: TGTGCCAGCACCCTTAGCGGGAGCCTCAATGAGCAGTTCTTC. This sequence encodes CASTLSGSLNEQFF.

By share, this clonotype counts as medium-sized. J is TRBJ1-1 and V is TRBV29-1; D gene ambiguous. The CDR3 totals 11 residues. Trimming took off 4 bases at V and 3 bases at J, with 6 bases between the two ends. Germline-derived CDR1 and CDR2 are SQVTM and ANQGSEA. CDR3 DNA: TGCAGCGTTGCGGACTACACTGAAGCTTTCTTT. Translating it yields CSVADYTEAFF.

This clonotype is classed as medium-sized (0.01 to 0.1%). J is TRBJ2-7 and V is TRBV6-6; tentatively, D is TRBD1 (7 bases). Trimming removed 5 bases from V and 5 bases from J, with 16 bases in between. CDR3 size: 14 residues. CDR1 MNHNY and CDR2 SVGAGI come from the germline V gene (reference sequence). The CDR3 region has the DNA TGTGCCAGCAGTGCCCAGGGGGGAGGTAACGAGCAGTACTTC. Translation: CASSAQGGGNEQYF.

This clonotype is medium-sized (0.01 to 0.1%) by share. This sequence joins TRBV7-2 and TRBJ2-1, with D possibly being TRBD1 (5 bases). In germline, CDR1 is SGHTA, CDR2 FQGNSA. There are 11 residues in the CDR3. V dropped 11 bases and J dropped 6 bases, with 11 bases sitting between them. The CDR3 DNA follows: TGTGCCGGCTCCCAGGGCAATGAGCAGTTCTTC. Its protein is CAGSQGNEQFF.

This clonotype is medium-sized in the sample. The CDR3 DNA is TGTGCCTGGACCCCCCCGGACAGGGGGCTTGATACGCAGTATTTT. Encoded protein: CAWTPPDRGLDTQYF. This chain uses TRBV30 with TRBJ2-3; 11 bases align to TRBD1. CDR3 length: 15 amino acids. The V segment lost 4 bases and the J segment 6 bases; nucleotides outside the gene matches: 9. Germline lookup yields CDR1 GTSNPN and CDR2 SVGIG (reference sequence).

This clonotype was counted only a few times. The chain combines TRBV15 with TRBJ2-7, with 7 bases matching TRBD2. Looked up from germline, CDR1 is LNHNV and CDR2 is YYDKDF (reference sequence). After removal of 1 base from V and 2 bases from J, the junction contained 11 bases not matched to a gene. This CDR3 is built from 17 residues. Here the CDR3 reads CATSRVAGGIEPYEQYF. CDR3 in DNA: TGTGCCACCAGCAGAGTAGCCGGGGGGATAGAACCCTACGAGCAGTACTTC. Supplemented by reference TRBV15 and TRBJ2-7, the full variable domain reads DAMVIQNPRYQVTQFGKPVTLSCSQTLNHNVMYWYQQKSSQAPKLLFHYYDKDFNNEADTPDNFQSRRPNTSFCFLDIRSPGLGDTAMYLCATSRVAGGIEPYEQYFGPGTRLTVT.

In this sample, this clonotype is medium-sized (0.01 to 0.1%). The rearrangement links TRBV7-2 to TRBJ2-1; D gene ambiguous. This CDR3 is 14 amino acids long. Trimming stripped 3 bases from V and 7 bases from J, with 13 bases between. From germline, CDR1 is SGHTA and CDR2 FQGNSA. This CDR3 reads CASSLNLGSNEQFF. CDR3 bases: TGTGCCAGCAGCTTGAATCTTGGATCGAATGAGCAGTTCTTC. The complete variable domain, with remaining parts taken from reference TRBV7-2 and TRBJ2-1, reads GAGVSQSPSNKVTEKGKDVELRCDPISGHTALYWYRQSLGQGLEFLIYFQGNSAPDKSGLPSDRFSAERTGGSVSTLTIQRTQQEDSAVYLCASSLNLGSNEQFFGPGTRLTVL.

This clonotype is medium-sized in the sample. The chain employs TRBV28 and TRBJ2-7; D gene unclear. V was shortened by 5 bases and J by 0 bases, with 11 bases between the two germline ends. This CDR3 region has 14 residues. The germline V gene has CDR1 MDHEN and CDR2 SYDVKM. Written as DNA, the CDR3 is TGTGCCAGCAGTCCTACAACTGACTCCTACGAGCAGTACTTC. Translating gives CASSPTTDSYEQYF.

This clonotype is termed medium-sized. CDR3 region: CATWTGSTDTQYF. CDR3 sequence (DNA): TGTGCCACTTGGACAGGGAGCACAGATACGCAGTATTTT. The chain has TRBV6-5 and TRBJ2-3; TRBD1 matches 8 bases. The germline CDR1 and CDR2 sequences are MNHEY and SVGAGI. The CDR3 is 13 amino acids. The junction had 3 bases not matched to a gene; V was cut back by 10 bases and J by 0 bases.

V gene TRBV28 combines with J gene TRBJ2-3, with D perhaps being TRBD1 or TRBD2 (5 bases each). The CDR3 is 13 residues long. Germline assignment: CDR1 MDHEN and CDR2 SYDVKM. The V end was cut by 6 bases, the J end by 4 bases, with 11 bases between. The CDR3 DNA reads TGTGCCAGCAGCTATCGGGGCGCAGATACGCAGTATTTT. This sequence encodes CASSYRGADTQYF.

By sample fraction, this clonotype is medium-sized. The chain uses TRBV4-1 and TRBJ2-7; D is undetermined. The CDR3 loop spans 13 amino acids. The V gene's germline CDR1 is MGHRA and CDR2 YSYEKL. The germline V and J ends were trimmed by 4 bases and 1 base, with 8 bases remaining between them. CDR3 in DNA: TGCGCCAGCAGCCCGACGCTTTCCTACGAGCAGTACTTC. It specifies CASSPTLSYEQYF.

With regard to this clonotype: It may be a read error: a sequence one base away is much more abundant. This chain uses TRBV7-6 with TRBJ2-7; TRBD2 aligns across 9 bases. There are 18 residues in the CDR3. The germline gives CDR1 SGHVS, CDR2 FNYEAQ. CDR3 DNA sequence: TGTGCCAGCGGCTTAGTGGCGGGAGGGTTCCCCACCCCCTACGAGCAGTACTTC. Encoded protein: CASGLVAGGFPTPYEQYF.

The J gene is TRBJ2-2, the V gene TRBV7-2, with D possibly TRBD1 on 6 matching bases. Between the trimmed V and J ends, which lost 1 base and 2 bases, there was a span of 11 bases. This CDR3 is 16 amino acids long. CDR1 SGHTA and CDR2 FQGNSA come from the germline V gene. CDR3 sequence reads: CASSLGLGGNTGELFF. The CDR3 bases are TGTGCCAGCAGCTTAGGTCTAGGGGGAAACACCGGGGAGCTGTTTTTT.